Below are 31 T cell receptor beta chains sequenced from a single sample in a study of CD8 T cells in ankylosing spondylitis. TCRdb re-called the 5' RACE reads with MiXCR, one entry per CDR3 protein. The table has 340,000 or so distinct CDR3 sequences, approximately 15% seen once; the top ten hold approximately 1.1%. The sample consisted of blood, either unsorted or a sorted T cell fraction (not recorded which). These receptors all stem from a male donor with ankylosing spondylitis or in good health (not recorded which).

The table lists this clonotype with a few counts. V is TRBV10-3 and J is TRBJ2-3; 11 bases are a match to TRBD2. V lost 6 bases, J lost 2 bases, and 4 bases stayed unmatched. CDR3 length: 15 amino acids. In germline, CDR1 is ENHRY, CDR2 SYGVKD. The CDR3 is CAIRGTSGLTDTQYF. As DNA, the CDR3 is TGTGCCATCAGGGGGACTAGCGGCCTCACAGATACGCAGTATTTT.

J is TRBJ1-5 and V is TRBV19, with TRBD1 identical over 7 bases. This CDR3 has 15 residues. Germline loops: CDR1 LNHDA, CDR2 SQIVND (reference sequence). The trim removed 6 bases at V and 3 bases at J, leaving 8 bases unmatched. The CDR3 loop reads CASRSDRSFNQPQHF. CDR3 bases: TGTGCCAGTAGGTCGGACAGGAGCTTCAATCAGCCCCAGCATTTT.

This clonotype was found a few times. The chain employs TRBV20-1 and TRBJ2-2; no clear D gene. The CDR3 is 17 amino acids. The V gene's germline CDR1 is DFQATT and CDR2 SNEGSKA (reference sequence). V gave up 0 bases and J gave up 0 bases, with 14 bases separating them. CDR3 coding DNA: TGCAGTGCTAGAGATGAGATGGCAGGCTCGAACACCGGGGAGCTGTTTTTT. Translation: CSARDEMAGSNTGELFF.

This chain links TRBV5-1 with TRBJ2-1; 9 bases are a match to TRBD1. Germline V lookup: CDR1 SGHRS, CDR2 YFSETQ. V lost 4 bases, J lost 7 bases, and 9 bases stayed unmatched. The CDR3 runs 15 residues. The chain's CDR3 is CASSPWTGVGNEQFF. CDR3 in DNA: TGCGCCAGCAGCCCTTGGACAGGGGTTGGTAATGAGCAGTTCTTC. Variable domain in full (rest from reference TRBV5-1 and TRBJ2-1): KAGVTQTPRYLIKTRGQQVTLSCSPISGHRSVSWYQQTPGQGLQFLFEYFSETQRNKGNFPGRFSGRQFSNSRSEMNVSTLELGDSALYLCASSPWTGVGNEQFFGPGTRLTVL.

This clonotype appeared a few times. J is TRBJ1-2 and V is TRBV3-1; tentative D call: TRBD1 (5 bases). This CDR3 is 15 amino acids long. The ends were cut back, 5 bases at V and 8 bases at J, with 21 bases in the middle. CDR1 LGHDT and CDR2 YNNKEL come from the germline V gene (reference sequence). CDR3 sequence: CASSTRQPVSYGYTF. DNA for the CDR3: TGTGCCAGCAGCACCCGACAGCCTGTTTCGTACGGCTACACCTTC.

The gene calls are TRBV27 and TRBJ2-1; D unclear. This CDR3 contains 11 residues. Germline values: CDR1 MNHEY, CDR2 SMNVEV (reference sequence). The germline V and J ends were trimmed by 8 bases and 9 bases, with 11 bases remaining between them. The CDR3 region has the DNA TGTGCCAGCGGGGTTAGTGGTGAGCAGTTCTTC. Translation: CASGVSGEQFF.

The chain combines TRBV20-1 with TRBJ2-3; tentative D call: TRBD1 (6 bases). CDR1 and CDR2 (germline): DFQATT, SNEGSKA (reference sequence). Trimming shortened V by 3 bases and J by 3 bases, and 19 bases separated the two germline ends. This CDR3 region has 16 residues. The CDR3 spells CSARAFRGRTTDTQYF. The CDR3 DNA reads as TGCAGTGCTAGGGCGTTCAGGGGAAGAACGACAGATACGCAGTATTTT.

This clonotype was seen only a few times. The CDR3, as DNA: TGCAGTGCTACAGGGAACACTGAAGCTTTCTTT. Translated, it gives CSATGNTEAFF. The chain uses TRBV20-1 and TRBJ1-1; D is undetermined. CDR1 is DFQATT and CDR2 is SNEGSKA in the germline V gene (reference sequence). Trimming shortened V by 4 bases and J by 1 base, and 4 bases separated the two germline ends. The CDR3 length is 11 residues.

In this sample, this clonotype turned up a few times. The chain carries TRBV3-1 and TRBJ2-2; D gene unclear. Trimming took off 1 base at V and 3 bases at J, with 9 bases between the two ends. The CDR3 extends over 15 amino acids. In germline, CDR1 is LGHDT, CDR2 YNNKEL (reference sequence). CDR3 in DNA: TGTGCCAGCAGCCAAGTCGCTGCGGACACCGGGGAGCTGTTTTTT. This translates into CASSQVAADTGELFF.

This clonotype was seen only a few times. The chain uses TRBV12-3 or TRBV12-4 and TRBJ1-2; possible D gene TRBD1, 6 bases. This CDR3 spans 13 amino acids. V was pared by 4 bases and J by 8 bases, with 14 bases between. The CDR3 nucleotides read TGTGCCAGCAGTTCACCCTACAGGGAAGGCTACACCTTC. This encodes CASSSPYREGYTF.

This clonotype was observed a handful of times. This chain links TRBV6-1 with TRBJ2-5; no definite D call. Germline CDR1 and CDR2: MNHNS and SASEGT. V was cut by 6 bases and J by 4 bases, with 6 bases left in between. The CDR3 is 11 amino acids. The CDR3, as DNA: TGTGCCAGCAGGAATACAGAGACCCAGTACTTC. Encoded protein: CASRNTETQYF.

This clonotype has more than one count but fewer than ten. The gene calls are TRBV10-2 and TRBJ2-2, with D possibly being TRBD1 (6 bases). Germline V gives CDR1 WSHSY, CDR2 SAAADI. This CDR3 spans 19 amino acids. Between the trimmed V and J ends, which lost 4 bases and 3 bases, there was a span of 24 bases. As DNA, the CDR3 is TGCGCCAGCAGTGGGAGAGGCAGGGGAAGTCATAGTGACACCGGGGAGCTGTTTTTT. Translating it yields CASSGRGRGSHSDTGELFF.

This chain joins TRBV30 and TRBJ1-5, with D perhaps TRBD1 (6 bases). Germline lookup yields CDR1 GTSNPN and CDR2 SVGIG (reference sequence). CDR3 length: 13 residues. V lost 1 base to trimming and J lost 7 bases, with 11 bases between them. The CDR3 loop is CAWSGQVGQPQHF. CDR3 coding DNA: TGTGCCTGGAGTGGACAGGTGGGGCAGCCCCAGCATTTT.

This chain uses TRBV6-5 with TRBJ2-7, with TRBD1 matching 9 bases. Germline values: CDR1 MNHEY, CDR2 SVGAGI. This CDR3 has 15 amino acids. V gave up 3 bases and J gave up 3 bases; unmatched junction bases: 6. Here the CDR3 DNA reads TGTGCCAGCAGTTATAACCGGGACAGGGACTACGAGCAGTACTTC. Its protein is CASSYNRDRDYEQYF.

For the CDR3, the DNA is TGTGCCAGCAGCTTATCCGTGTTAACCGGGGAGCTGTTTTTT. This codes for CASSLSVLTGELFF. The chain couples TRBV7-2 to TRBJ2-2; unclear D gene. The germline V gene encodes CDR1 SGHTA and CDR2 FQGNSA. This CDR3 is 14 amino acids long. V was pared by 2 bases and J by 5 bases, with 9 bases between.

This clonotype was detected many times. The genes are TRBV12-3 or TRBV12-4 and TRBJ2-3; possible D gene TRBD2, 7 bases. The CDR3 loop spans 15 amino acids. V was clipped by 2 bases and J by 2 bases, with 11 bases between them. CDR3 region: CASSLKGGATDTQYF. The CDR3 bases are TGTGCCAGCAGTTTAAAAGGGGGGGCCACAGATACGCAGTATTTT.

This clonotype was counted only a few times. The chain couples TRBV5-1 to TRBJ2-3, with 9 bases lining up with TRBD1. CDR3 length equals 15 residues. Germline V gives CDR1 SGHRS, CDR2 YFSETQ. The V gene end was trimmed by 4 bases and the J gene end by 0 bases; junction bases not matched to a gene: 3. Here the CDR3 DNA reads TGCGCCAGCAGCAAGGGACAGGGAAGCACAGATACGCAGTATTTT. Translating it yields CASSKGQGSTDTQYF.

This clonotype showed up just a few times. The chain employs TRBV9 and TRBJ2-7, with D perhaps matching TRBD1 (5 bases). Trimming cost V 0 bases and J 2 bases, with 15 bases left between them. Germline CDR1 SGDLS, CDR2 YYNGEE. The CDR3 runs to 16 residues. CDR3 amino acids: CASSVGQPNLPYEQYF. CDR3 nucleotides: TGTGCCAGCAGCGTAGGACAGCCGAATTTACCCTACGAGCAGTACTTC.

In its sample, this clonotype was seen many times. This chain links TRBV6-5 with TRBJ1-1; 8 nucleotides line up with TRBD1. CDR1 and CDR2 (germline): MNHEY, SVGAGI. The CDR3 covers 14 residues. J gave up 1 base and V 4 bases, and 2 bases lay outside the gene matches. This CDR3 reads CASSWDRKNTEAFF. The CDR3 DNA follows: TGTGCCAGCAGTTGGGACAGGAAGAACACTGAAGCTTTCTTT.

This clonotype was observed a few times. The chain couples TRBV5-1 to TRBJ1-4, with 8 bases that match TRBD1. The J segment lost 8 bases and the V segment lost 4 bases, leaving 7 bases of the junction unmatched. This CDR3 region has 14 residues. Germline V gene lookup returns CDR1 SGHRS and CDR2 YFSETQ. The CDR3 protein is CASSPDRAKEKLFF. The CDR3, as DNA: TGCGCCAGCAGCCCGGACAGGGCAAAGGAAAAACTGTTTTTT.

This clonotype was counted between two and nine times. The chain uses TRBV7-2 and TRBJ2-7; TRBD2 matches 16 bases. The ends lost 5 bases at V and 5 bases at J; junction bases unmatched: 3. Germline CDR1 and CDR2: SGHTA and FQGNSA. This CDR3 is built from 15 residues. The CDR3 bases are TGTGCCAGCAGCCGGGGACTAGCGGGAGGGGACGAGCAGTACTTC. Encoded protein: CASSRGLAGGDEQYF.

V usage is TRBV27 and J usage is TRBJ1-4; D gene ambiguous. Trimming removed 7 bases at V and 7 bases at J, with 19 bases between. The CDR3 extends over 15 amino acids. CDR1 is MNHEY and CDR2 is SMNVEV in the germline V gene (reference sequence). DNA for the CDR3: TGTGCCAGCACCCCGTATCCCAGAGGTGGTGAAAAACTGTTTTTT. Its protein is CASTPYPRGGEKLFF.

The genes are TRBV20-1 and TRBJ2-3; 11 positions match TRBD2. The CDR3 contains 14 residues. CDR1 and CDR2 (germline): DFQATT, SNEGSKA (reference sequence). J lost 1 base, V lost 5 bases, and 2 bases had no gene match. This chain's CDR3 is CSALAGGRTDTQYF. The CDR3 region has the DNA TGCAGTGCTCTAGCGGGGGGACGCACAGATACGCAGTATTTT.

This clonotype appeared many times. The CDR3 loop reads CSAGDRGEYGYTF. The CDR3, as DNA: TGCAGTGCTGGTGACAGGGGGGAGTATGGCTACACCTTC. The chain recombines TRBV20-1 with TRBJ1-2; TRBD1 agrees at 9 bases. CDR1 and CDR2 (germline): DFQATT, SNEGSKA (reference sequence). The junction had 6 bases not matched to a gene; V was cut back by 5 bases and J by 5 bases. CDR3 size: 13 residues.

This clonotype was recorded at least ten times. The rearrangement joins TRBV6-1 to TRBJ1-1, with D possibly matching TRBD1 (6 bases). The CDR3 totals 15 residues. V lost 0 bases and J 0 bases, leaving 8 bases between the germline ends. The germline gives CDR1 MNHNS, CDR2 SASEGT. CDR3 sequence (DNA): TGTGCCAGCAGTGAAGCGACAGGATTGAACACTGAAGCTTTCTTT. As protein: CASSEATGLNTEAFF.

This chain connects TRBV6-1 to TRBJ2-7; TRBD2 might be the D (6 bases). CDR3 size: 19 residues. The germline V gene has CDR1 MNHNS and CDR2 SASEGT. Trimming stripped 2 bases from V and 1 base from J, with 24 bases between. In nucleotides, the CDR3 is TGTGCCAGCAGTGAAACACCGGGACTGCGATCATCCCCTTCCTACGAGCAGTACTTC. Translating gives CASSETPGLRSSPSYEQYF.

DNA for the CDR3: TGTGGTAGCGGCGACAATGAGCAGTTCTTC. Translation gives CGSGDNEQFF. This sequence joins TRBV7-2 and TRBJ2-1; maybe TRBD2 (6 bases). This CDR3 is 10 amino acids long. CDR1 is SGHTA, CDR2 FQGNSA, per germline.

The V and J genes are TRBV27 and TRBJ2-1; 12 bases match TRBD2. In germline, CDR1 is MNHEY, CDR2 SMNVEV (reference sequence). V shed 3 bases, J shed 9 bases, and the junction held 12 bases outside the gene matches. The CDR3 loop spans 17 amino acids. CDR3: CASSFLTSGRGGTEQFF. CDR3 nucleotides: TGTGCCAGCAGTTTTCTGACTAGCGGGAGAGGGGGGACTGAGCAGTTCTTC.

The chain recombines TRBV11-1 with TRBJ2-1; no definite D call. The CDR3 runs 12 residues. With 0 bases removed from V and 9 bases from J, the gap between germline ends came to 6 bases. Germline lookup yields CDR1 SGHAT and CDR2 FQDESV (reference sequence). CDR3: CASSLASAEQFF. In DNA form, the CDR3 reads TGTGCCAGCAGCTTAGCGTCGGCTGAGCAGTTCTTC. The whole variable domain, remainder taken from reference TRBV11-1 and TRBJ2-1, is EAEVAQSPRYKITEKSQAVAFWCDPISGHATLYWYRQILGQGPELLVQFQDESVVDDSQLPKDRFSAERLKGVDSTLKIQPAELGDSAMYLCASSLASAEQFFGPGTRLTVL.

This clonotype was detected only once. The chain carries TRBV27 and TRBJ2-7, with a possible D match to TRBD2 (6 bases). Trimming stripped 6 bases from V and 4 bases from J, with 16 bases between. From germline, CDR1 is MNHEY and CDR2 SMNVEV (reference sequence). The CDR3 loop spans 14 amino acids. The CDR3 region has the DNA TGTGCCAGCAGCCCTCTAGCGCCCCAGTACGAGCAGTACTTC. Its protein product is CASSPLAPQYEQYF.

The V call is TRBV19, the J call TRBJ1-2; D possibly corresponds to TRBD1 (5 bases). Germline values: CDR1 LNHDA, CDR2 SQIVND (reference sequence). Trimming cost V 7 bases and J 6 bases, with 24 bases left between them. The CDR3 is made up of 16 amino acids. The CDR3 DNA sequence: TGTGCCAGTATAGGGGTTTTACCCTTCGGCGGCCATGGCTACACCTTC. Protein product: CASIGVLPFGGHGYTF.